This T cell receptor (beta chain) is drawn from a study of T cell clones after liver transplantation (dated by TCRdb to about 2019). At the level of the whole study: Samples were obtained from ITN030ST, a randomized trial in which withdrawal of immunosuppression was attempted within 2 years of liver transplantation. To count as tolerant, a recipient had to stay completely off immunosuppression for at least one year without liver enzymes climbing beyond twice the upper limit of normal. After a pre-transplant mixed lymphocyte reaction, TCRbeta sequencing was used to pinpoint donor-reactive T cell clones, which were subsequently tracked in post-transplant blood. No induction therapy was given to the subjects, and standard immunosuppression was administered until randomization at 12-24 months post-transplant. Blood samples were collected pre-transplant, pre-randomization before withdrawal, and post-randomization after either full withdrawal or failed withdrawal. Three of the eight recipients were HCV-positive; the others were transplanted for non-autoimmune, non-viral indications. As an antigen-independent comparator for donor-reactive sequences, third party-reactive TCRbeta sequences were also identified from pre-transplant MLRs. Of the 8 liver transplant recipients making up the studied cohort, 3 were classified as tolerant and 5 as non-tolerant. Study-wide conclusions, independent of this receptor: Because allograft tissue specimens were not available, migration of donor-reactive T cells into the graft, rather than deletion, may have occurred. Conclusions were preliminary, limited by small, heterogeneous patient numbers and non-standardized post-transplant time points. Circulating donor-reactive CD4 TCRbeta sequences fell significantly post-transplant in most of the 8 subjects, irrespective of tolerance or HCV status. After accounting for repertoire turnover, donor-reactive detection was significantly reduced in 7 of 8 subjects for CD4 and 8 of 8 for CD8. Low numbers of available donor cells limited the measurable donor-reactive repertoire in a couple of subjects. Donor-reactive sequences decreased more than third party-reactive sequences, which suggests partial antigen-specific deletion that was not related to withdrawal success.

CDR1 SGHRS and CDR2 YFSETQ were looked up in the germline V gene. V trim: 2 bases; J trim: 8 bases; unmatched bases: 14. The CDR3 covers 16 residues, taking in both the cysteine and the phenylalanine. CDR3 DNA is the only sequence kept; it has 48 bases, read in frame from the first base. Comments on this clone: The clone's antigen remains unknown. The input lacks base qualities; no much larger clone sits a single base away.

High-throughput TCRbeta CDR3 sequencing of frozen genomic DNA was performed by immunoSEQ, including PCR amplification, mapping, bias correction and internal controls. The authors processed their data as follows. Only productive rearrangements were retained, and each unique TCRbeta sequence was defined by its CDR3 nucleotide sequence together with its V and J gene. For classification of a sequence as donor-reactive, at least 5-fold expansion in CFSE-low cells relative to unstimulated pre-transplant cells and a frequency of at least 0.01% were required. Minimum frequency thresholds were set for each subject on the basis of the unstimulated sample with the lowest template count, so that a detection power of at least 90% was ensured. Jensen-Shannon divergence between the top 1000 TCRbeta sequences post- versus pre-transplant served as the measure of repertoire turnover. Changes in detection of donor-reactive sequences were assessed with two-sided Fisher's exact tests. Not all clones reach the TCRdb copy of this immuneACCESS table, which keeps in-frame sequences only. Checked studies attribute under half of the gap to unresolved V genes and leave the rest unexplained. That table is the source of V, J and clone size, and D and trimming were worked out from the DNA. Across this sample there are 75,000 to 100,000 clones, with 80% to 85% seen only once. The ten top clones hold approximately 0.45% of the sample.

Unstimulated PBMCs, after thawing, were stained for CD3, CD4 and CD8 and then FACS-sorted into CD3+CD4+ and CD3+CD8+ populations. Randomization to immunosuppression withdrawal applied to every one of the 8 studied subjects. Genomic DNA was isolated with the Qiagen DNeasy Blood and Tissue Kit. The chain links TRBV5-1 with TRBJ1-2; the central 8 bases match TRBD1. Sequencing used CD4+ T cells from blood, obtained 46 months after liver transplant. The sequence was obtained from a human patient who received a liver transplant. Some T cells seen after a transplant may have their origin in the graft donor. The CDR3 loop reads CASSFRPTGVMRGYTF. In nucleotide form, the sequence is TGCGCCAGCAGCTTCCGCCCGACAGGGGTTATGCGAGGCTACACCTTC.